These 22 T cell receptor beta chains were all obtained from the same sample, sequenced in a study of blood T cell repertoires in COVID-19. Profiling relied on immunoSEQ multiplex PCR, and the TCRdb table lists in-frame clones only, not all of them. The sample lists 250,000 to 300,000 clones, around 83% seen once, with 5% in the top ten. Sequencing was done on a sample of PBMCs or T cells enriched from blood (not recorded which). The origin of the receptors is a man aged 35 to 55 who had been exposed to COVID-19.

This chain links TRBV11-2 with TRBJ2-5; TRBD2 matches at 8 bases. The trim removed 5 bases at V and 5 bases at J, leaving 10 bases unmatched. Germline V gives CDR1 SGHAT, CDR2 FQNNGV. The CDR3 contains 15 residues. The CDR3 sequence is CASSPQAGEGETQYF. For the CDR3, the DNA is TGTGCCAGCAGCCCTCAAGCGGGAGAGGGGGAGACCCAGTACTTC. The entire variable domain, with the rest obtained from reference TRBV11-2 and TRBJ2-5, is as follows: EAGVAQSPRYKIIEKRQSVAFWCNPISGHATLYWYQQILGQGPKLLIQFQNNGVVDDSQLPKDRFSAERLKGVDSTLKIQPAKLEDSAVYLCASSPQAGEGETQYFGPGTRLLVL.

The chain combines TRBV7-2 with TRBJ2-1, with TRBD1 matching over 8 bases. CDR3 size: 14 residues. Germline V gives CDR1 SGHTA, CDR2 FQGNSA. J gave up 7 bases and V 3 bases, and 5 bases lay outside the gene matches. CDR3 protein: CASSFQGAENEQFF. Written as DNA, the CDR3 is TGTGCCAGCAGCTTTCAGGGGGCGGAGAATGAGCAGTTCTTC.

The rearrangement links TRBV5-1 to TRBJ2-7; 7 bases map to TRBD1. V gave up 4 bases and J gave up 3 bases; unmatched junction bases: 10. This CDR3 has 15 amino acids. CDR1 SGHRS and CDR2 YFSETQ come from the germline V gene. The CDR3 reads CASSLETGVFYEQYF. The DNA for the CDR3 is TGCGCCAGCAGCCTCGAAACAGGGGTTTTCTACGAGCAGTACTTC.

V is TRBV24-1 and J is TRBJ1-3, with no clear D. In germline, CDR1 is KGHDR, CDR2 SFDVKD. This CDR3 contains 13 residues. V dropped 5 bases and J dropped 7 bases, with 11 bases sitting between them. CDR3 loop: CATSGGSGNTIYF. DNA for the CDR3: TGTGCCACCAGTGGAGGTTCCGGGAACACCATATATTTT.

V usage is TRBV19 and J usage is TRBJ2-4, with a tentative D call TRBD2 (7 bases). The germline V gene has CDR1 LNHDA and CDR2 SQIVND (reference sequence). The CDR3 spans 17 residues. V was cut by 3 bases and J by 1 base, with 16 bases left in between. The CDR3 is CASSIRGTREAKNIQYF. In DNA, the CDR3 is TGTGCCAGTAGTATTAGGGGGACGCGGGAGGCCAAAAACATTCAGTACTTC.

A few counts support this clone. The rearrangement links TRBV6-5 to TRBJ2-7; D call uncertain. This CDR3 contains 15 residues. The V gene's germline CDR1 is MNHEY and CDR2 SVGAGI. Deletions cut 0 bases from V and 3 bases from J, with 12 bases between. CDR3 sequence (DNA): TGTGCCAGCAGTTACTCGATCACGTATAGCTACGAGCAGTACTTC. Its protein product is CASSYSITYSYEQYF.

The chain carries TRBV6-5 and TRBJ1-5, with D perhaps matching TRBD1 (5 bases). Germline assignment: CDR1 MNHEY and CDR2 SVGAGI. V dropped 6 bases and J dropped 5 bases, with 17 bases sitting between them. There are 15 residues in the CDR3. Here the CDR3 DNA reads TGTGCCAGCAGAAGGCTAGCGGGGCGGGATCAGCCCCAGCATTTT. It codes for CASRRLAGRDQPQHF.

This chain links TRBV5-5 with TRBJ1-4; the D is unclear. Germline V gene sequence: CDR1 SGHKS, CDR2 YYEKEE (reference sequence). V dropped 4 bases and J dropped 2 bases, with 12 bases sitting between them. The CDR3 has 15 amino acids. CDR3 protein: CASSPPGSTNEKLFF. As DNA, the CDR3 is TGTGCCAGCAGCCCACCAGGTTCTACTAATGAAAAACTGTTTTTT. The full variable domain, in which reference TRBV5-5 and TRBJ1-4 provide the parts outside the CDR3, is DAGVTQSPTHLIKTRGQQVTLRCSPISGHKSVSWYQQVLGQGPQFIFQYYEKEERGRGNFPDRFSARQFPNYSSELNVNALLLGDSALYLCASSPPGSTNEKLFFGSGTQLSVL.

This sequence joins TRBV16 and TRBJ1-5, with D hard to call. The V end was cut by 4 bases, the J end by 4 bases, with 8 bases between. Germline-derived CDR1 and CDR2 are KGHSY and FQNENV. This CDR3 has 13 amino acids. The CDR3 DNA follows: TGTGCCAGCAGCCCCTTCGGGAATCAGCCCCAGCATTTT. Its translation is CASSPFGNQPQHF.

The chain joins TRBV12-3 or TRBV12-4 to TRBJ1-2; TRBD1 agrees at 9 bases. Unmatched junction bases numbered 3, after V lost 5 bases and J lost 8 bases. The CDR3 sequence is 12 residues long. CDR3 sequence (DNA): TGTGCCAGCAGTAGGGACAGGGTCGGCTACACCTTC. It encodes CASSRDRVGYTF.

This clone was seen more than once but under ten times. This sequence joins TRBV5-1 and TRBJ1-1; possible D gene TRBD1, 5 bases. Trimming shortened V by 4 bases and J by 4 bases, and 17 bases separated the two germline ends. This CDR3 has 15 amino acids. Germline CDR1 is SGHRS and CDR2 is YFSETQ. The CDR3 spells CASSPAAQGGTEAFF. The CDR3 coding sequence is TGCGCCAGCAGCCCGGCCGCCCAGGGTGGCACTGAAGCTTTCTTT.

This clone has a handful of counts. The chain joins TRBV19 to TRBJ1-2; D is possibly TRBD1 (6 bases). The CDR3 is 15 residues long. The ends were cut back, 6 bases at V and 1 base at J, with 15 bases in the middle. The germline gives CDR1 LNHDA, CDR2 SQIVND (reference sequence). DNA of the CDR3: TGTGCCAGTAGCCAGGGGACACAGATTAACTATGGCTACACCTTC. Amino acids: CASSQGTQINYGYTF.

This clone was found once. The chain couples TRBV30 to TRBJ1-2; perhaps TRBD1 as D (6 bases). Per the germline V gene, CDR1 is GTSNPN and CDR2 is SVGIG (reference sequence). The CDR3 runs to 14 residues. V was pared by 2 bases and J by 2 bases, with 12 bases between. CDR3 region: CAWSPPGQNYGYTF. The CDR3, as DNA: TGTGCCTGGAGTCCTCCGGGACAAAACTATGGCTACACCTTC. The full variable domain, in which reference TRBV30 and TRBJ1-2 provide the parts outside the CDR3, is SQTIHQWPATLVQPVGSPLSLECTVEGTSNPNLYWYRQAAGRGLQLLFYSVGIGQISSEVPQNLSASRPQDRQFILSSKKLLLSDSGFYLCAWSPPGQNYGYTFGSGTRLTVV.

V usage is TRBV19 and J usage is TRBJ2-1, with D unclear. The germline V gene has CDR1 LNHDA and CDR2 SQIVND (reference sequence). The germline V and J ends were trimmed by 7 bases and 7 bases, with 8 bases remaining between them. The CDR3 consists of 11 residues. The CDR3 loop reads CASMVRNEQFF. The DNA of the CDR3 is TGTGCCAGTATGGTGAGAAATGAGCAGTTCTTC.

CDR3 sequence: CASSIRAGRTEAFF. DNA of the CDR3: TGTGCCAGTAGTATCAGGGCAGGGAGGACTGAAGCTTTCTTT. The rearrangement uses TRBV19 and TRBJ1-1; TRBD1 might be the D (5 bases). CDR1 and CDR2 (germline): LNHDA, SQIVND (reference sequence). The ends were cut back, 3 bases at V and 5 bases at J, with 13 bases in the middle. The CDR3 is 14 residues long.

The chain links TRBV19 to TRBJ1-5; perhaps TRBD1 as D (6 bases). Germline values: CDR1 LNHDA, CDR2 SQIVND (reference sequence). V was cut by 0 bases and J by 6 bases, with 12 bases left in between. This CDR3 has 15 amino acids. DNA for the CDR3: TGTGCCAGTAGTATAGAACAAGGGGGTGGTCAGCCCCAGCATTTT. It encodes CASSIEQGGGQPQHF. Supplemented by reference TRBV19 and TRBJ1-5, the full variable domain reads DGGITQSPKYLFRKEGQNVTLSCEQNLNHDAMYWYRQDPGQGLRLIYYSQIVNDFQKGDIAEGYSVSREKKESFPLTVTSAQKNPTAFYLCASSIEQGGGQPQHFGDGTRLSIL.

The CDR3 is CASSITSGGALNEQFF. DNA of the CDR3: TGTGCCAGTAGTATAACTAGCGGGGGAGCCCTCAATGAGCAGTTCTTC. V gene TRBV19 combines with J gene TRBJ2-1; 11 nucleotides align to TRBD2. J gave up 6 bases and V 2 bases, and 6 bases lay outside the gene matches. The CDR3 sequence is 16 residues long. Germline CDR1 is LNHDA and CDR2 is SQIVND (reference sequence).

The V and J genes are TRBV9 and TRBJ2-1; no definite D call. Germline V lookup: CDR1 SGDLS, CDR2 YYNGEE. The V end was cut by 0 bases, the J end by 8 bases, with 6 bases between. The CDR3 extends over 12 amino acids. CDR3 loop: CASSVASHEQFF. The CDR3 DNA reads as TGTGCCAGCAGCGTAGCGAGCCATGAGCAGTTCTTC.

This clone has only a few counts. The chain has TRBV2 and TRBJ2-2, with 8 bases that match TRBD2. The CDR3 totals 14 residues. Trimming took 8 bases from V and 4 from J; bases not matched to a gene: 6. Germline CDR1 and CDR2: SNHLY and FYNNEI. This CDR3 is CASHRLASTGELFF. Written as DNA, the CDR3 is TGTGCCAGCCACCGACTAGCGTCCACCGGGGAGCTGTTTTTT. The full variable domain, in which reference TRBV2 and TRBJ2-2 provide the parts outside the CDR3, is EPEVTQTPSHQVTQMGQEVILRCVPISNHLYFYWYRQILGQKVEFLVSFYNNEISEKSEIFDDQFSVERPDGSNFTLKIRSTKLEDSAMYFCASHRLASTGELFFGEGSRLTVL.

This rearrangement joins TRBV3-1 (or the pseudogene TRBV3-2) to TRBJ2-1; 11 bases agree with TRBD2. V lost 6 bases to trimming and J lost 4 bases; unmatched junction nucleotides: 8. From germline, CDR1 is LGHDT and CDR2 YNNKEL (reference sequence). The CDR3 sequence is 16 residues long. The chain's CDR3 is CASRPGGTSGYNEQFF. In DNA form, the CDR3 reads TGTGCCAGCAGACCCGGGGGGACTAGCGGTTACAATGAGCAGTTCTTC.

The CDR3 bases are TGTGCCAGCAGAACTTCCCCCCGGGAGGGCGACGAGCAGTACTTC. Protein sequence: CASRTSPREGDEQYF. The chain couples TRBV7-9 to TRBJ2-7; 8 bases fit TRBD2. Germline values: CDR1 SEHNR, CDR2 FQNEAQ (reference sequence). The CDR3 is 15 amino acids. The ends lost 6 bases at V and 5 bases at J; junction bases unmatched: 12.

DNA for the CDR3: TGTGCCAGCAGCCCGATGGGGGGTCAGCCCCAGCATTTT. Its translation is CASSPMGGQPQHF. This sequence joins TRBV12-3 or TRBV12-4 and TRBJ1-5, with D possibly matching TRBD1 (5 bases). The CDR3 length is 13 residues. Between the trimmed V and J ends, which lost 6 bases and 6 bases, there was a span of 12 bases.